This entry lists 8 T cell receptor beta chains sequenced from one sample in a study of cytomegalovirus exposure and HLA in healthy donors. TCRdb keeps only in-frame clones here, not all; method: immunoSEQ multiplex PCR. Of a few hundred thousand clones in the sample, roughly 89% were seen once. Specimen: PBMCs. These receptors came from a young woman in good health and CMV-seronegative.

DNA for the CDR3: TGTGCCAGCAGTTACCAAGTAGCAGATACGCAGTATTTT. Translating it yields CASSYQVADTQYF. This chain links TRBV6-5 with TRBJ2-3; no reliable D call. V lost 2 bases and J lost 4, with 7 bases in between. The CDR3 runs 13 residues. Germline CDR1 is MNHEY and CDR2 is SVGAGI.

J is TRBJ2-7 and V is TRBV5-8; maybe TRBD1 (5 bases). This CDR3 is 13 amino acids long. With 0 bases removed from V and 2 bases from J, the gap between germline ends came to 6 bases. Germline V gene lookup returns CDR1 SGHTS and CDR2 YDEGEE. Written as DNA, the CDR3 is TGTGCCAGCAGCTTGGCAGGGCCCTACGAGCAGTACTTC. Its translation: CASSLAGPYEQYF.

The chain employs TRBV5-1 and TRBJ1-1; 12 bases line up with TRBD1. The CDR3 is 17 residues long. Germline V lookup: CDR1 SGHRS, CDR2 YFSETQ. Unmatched junction bases numbered 7, after V lost 1 base and J lost 3 bases. CDR3 nucleotides: TGCGCCAGCAGCTTGCAGGGACAGGGGGCAAGGGACACTGAAGCTTTCTTT. It yields the protein CASSLQGQGARDTEAFF.

The genes are TRBV2 and TRBJ2-1, with TRBD2 matching over 9 bases. The CDR3 sequence is 15 residues long. Losses at the gene ends were 7 bases for V and 5 bases for J; bases not matched to a gene: 9. Per the germline V gene, CDR1 is SNHLY and CDR2 is FYNNEI. The CDR3, as DNA: TGTGCCAGCAAAGAAGCGGGAGGACTCAACAATGAGCAGTTCTTC. This sequence encodes CASKEAGGLNNEQFF.

This chain links TRBV4-3 with TRBJ1-1; TRBD1 matches 7 bases. V gave up 1 base and J gave up 7 bases; unmatched junction bases: 6. CDR1 is LGHNA and CDR2 is YSLEER in the germline V gene. The CDR3 loop spans 14 amino acids. Written as DNA, the CDR3 is TGCGCCAGCAGCCAAGTCAGCCAGGGGGGTGAAGCTTTCTTT. It yields the protein CASSQVSQGGEAFF.

The genes are TRBV28 and TRBJ2-1; the D gene is possibly TRBD2 (6 bases). The CDR3 loop spans 16 amino acids. Germline CDR1 is MDHEN and CDR2 is SYDVKM. Trimming removed 5 bases from V and 8 bases from J, with 22 bases in between. The CDR3 nucleotides are TGTGCCAGCAGTCCCCGGGACTCAACCTTGGGGGATGAGCAGTTCTTC. Protein product: CASSPRDSTLGDEQFF.

The V call is TRBV2, the J call TRBJ2-3; 11 positions match TRBD2. V gave up 4 bases and J gave up 6 bases; unmatched junction bases: 6. CDR3 length: 15 residues. In germline, CDR1 is SNHLY, CDR2 FYNNEI. The chain's CDR3 is CASSVLAGVSDTQYF. The CDR3 DNA reads as TGTGCCAGCAGTGTACTAGCGGGAGTCTCCGATACGCAGTATTTT. Supplemented by reference TRBV2 and TRBJ2-3, the full variable domain reads EPEVTQTPSHQVTQMGQEVILRCVPISNHLYFYWYRQILGQKVEFLVSFYNNEISEKSEIFDDQFSVERPDGSNFTLKIRSTKLEDSAMYFCASSVLAGVSDTQYFGPGTRLTVL.

This chain joins TRBV5-1 and TRBJ1-4; 7 bases are shared with TRBD1. Germline V gives CDR1 SGHRS, CDR2 YFSETQ. This CDR3 has 16 amino acids. The trim removed 4 bases at V and 6 bases at J, leaving 12 bases unmatched. This chain's CDR3 is CASSPALTGKDEKLFF. For the CDR3, the DNA is TGCGCCAGCAGCCCCGCCCTGACAGGGAAAGATGAAAAACTGTTTTTT.